Each of the 20 T cell receptor beta chains below was sequenced from the same sample in a study of Ad26.COV2.S vaccination and SARS-CoV-2 variants (dated by TCRdb to the early 2020s). Library preparation used the immunoSEQ multiplex PCR assay. TCRdb re-hosts the immuneACCESS table, in-frame sequences only. Its copies lack some clones; in the studies checked, an unresolved V gene accounts for under half of them, and the cause for the rest is not known. The sample profile shows about 680,000 clones; 70% to 90% of them were found once. The ten top clones hold approximately 1.5% of the sample. The sample's treatment or condition label, in plain terms: about 20 received Ad26.COV2.S at low or high dose, single or two shots; about 5 received placebo; per-sample allocation not given. For vaccine and placebo recipients, the sequenced repertoires came from samples collected on day 63 after the first injection.

The material was peripheral blood, obtained in a trial of Ad26.COV2.S vaccine versus placebo. The receptors come from a person between 18 and 65 years old who received the Ad26.COV2.S COVID-19 vaccine or a placebo.

The V call is TRBV14, the J call TRBJ1-5; D unresolved. The CDR3 length is 19 residues. The germline V gene encodes CDR1 SGHDN and CDR2 FVKESK. Trimming shortened V by 5 bases and J by 1 base, and 24 bases separated the two germline ends. The chain's CDR3 is CASSTENLVFGCSNQPQHF. CDR3 in DNA: TGTGCCAGCAGCACCGAAAATCTGGTTTTTGGATGCAGCAATCAGCCCCAGCATTTT. Variable domain in full (rest from reference TRBV14 and TRBJ1-5): EAGVTQFPSHSVIEKGQTVTLRCDPISGHDNLYWYRRVMGKEIKFLLHFVKESKQDESGMPNNRFLAERTGGTYSTLKVQPAELEDSGVYFCASSTENLVFGCSNQPQHFGDGTRLSIL.

The chain links TRBV30 to TRBJ1-5; unclear D gene. In germline, CDR1 is GTSNPN, CDR2 SVGIG (reference sequence). Trimming pared 3 bases from V and 0 bases from J, leaving 6 bases between. The CDR3 is 13 residues long. CDR3 loop: CAWRAYSNQPQHF. Written as DNA, the CDR3 is TGTGCCTGGAGGGCCTATAGCAATCAGCCCCAGCATTTT.

The chain employs TRBV18 and TRBJ1-1; no firm D call. The V end lost 3 bases, the J end lost 4 bases, and 18 bases lay between the germline ends. CDR1 is KGHSH and CDR2 is LQKENI in the germline V gene. The CDR3 contains 16 residues. CDR3 residues: CASSPAERGFGTEAFF. DNA for the CDR3: TGTGCCAGCTCACCGGCGGAGCGAGGGTTCGGCACTGAAGCTTTCTTT.

The V call is TRBV2, the J call TRBJ2-2; D possibly matches TRBD1 or TRBD2 (6 bases each). The CDR3 is 14 residues long. CDR1 and CDR2 from the germline V gene are SNHLY and FYNNEI. The ends were cut back, 7 bases at V and 5 bases at J, with 14 bases in the middle. The CDR3 DNA sequence: TGTGCCAGCACTTCAGAGGGGGGAACCGGGGAGCTGTTTTTT. Translating it yields CASTSEGGTGELFF.

V gene TRBV25-1 combines with J gene TRBJ1-2; TRBD1 agrees at 8 bases. The CDR3 has 15 amino acids. Trimming cost V 3 bases and J 4 bases; bases outside gene matches: 7. The V gene's germline CDR1 is MGHDK and CDR2 SYGVNS. CDR3 residues: CASSDPSTGAYGYTF. The DNA of the CDR3 is TGTGCCAGCAGTGATCCTTCGACAGGGGCCTATGGCTACACCTTC.

The gene calls are TRBV7-2 and TRBJ2-7, with D unclear. Per germline, CDR1 SGHTA and CDR2 FQGNSA. The CDR3 sequence is 14 residues long. Deletions cut 3 bases from V and 3 bases from J, with 12 bases between. In DNA form, the CDR3 reads TGTGCCAGCAGCTTGGAGAGGCAGGTCTACGAGCAGTACTTC. It is translated as CASSLERQVYEQYF.

This chain joins TRBV10-3 and TRBJ2-6; D gene unclear. Germline V gives CDR1 ENHRY, CDR2 SYGVKD. CDR3 size: 15 residues. Trimming removed 0 bases at V and 0 bases at J, with 3 bases between. CDR3 sequence (DNA): TGTGCCATCAGTGAGTCAAGCTCTGGGGCCAACGTCCTGACTTTC. Its translation is CAISESSSGANVLTF.

The chain couples TRBV19 to TRBJ2-7; perhaps TRBD1 as D (7 bases). CDR1 is LNHDA and CDR2 is SQIVND in the germline V gene (reference sequence). The germline V and J ends were trimmed by 4 bases and 2 bases, with 15 bases remaining between them. The CDR3 runs 15 residues. The CDR3 DNA reads TGTGCCAGTAGTAAACCGCGGGACAGTACCTACGAGCAGTACTTC. This codes for CASSKPRDSTYEQYF.

The chain joins TRBV30 to TRBJ1-1, with 7 nucleotides matching TRBD1. CDR1 GTSNPN and CDR2 SVGIG come from the germline V gene (reference sequence). V was pared by 5 bases and J by 1 base, with 1 base of the junction left unmatched. The CDR3 extends over 12 amino acids. The CDR3: CAWGQANTEAFF. The CDR3 DNA reads as TGTGCCTGGGGACAGGCGAACACTGAAGCTTTCTTT.

This chain joins TRBV7-9 and TRBJ1-1; D is unclear. Germline V gene data show CDR1 as SEHNR and CDR2 as FQNEAQ (reference sequence). The CDR3 sequence is 13 residues long. Trimming pared 7 bases from V and 7 bases from J, leaving 16 bases between. Here the CDR3 reads CASTEVSYGEAFF. CDR3 sequence (DNA): TGTGCCAGCACAGAGGTATCTTATGGTGAAGCTTTCTTT.

The CDR3 DNA reads as TGCAGCGTTGAAAGGCAGGGTGGAAACACCATATATTTT. Protein: CSVERQGGNTIYF. The V call is TRBV29-1, the J call TRBJ1-3; D might be TRBD1 (5 bases). Looked up from germline, CDR1 is SQVTM and CDR2 is ANQGSEA. The germline V and J ends were trimmed by 2 bases and 3 bases, with 8 bases remaining between them. The CDR3 is 13 amino acids.

The chain couples TRBV11-3 to TRBJ2-2; TRBD2 matches 8 bases. J lost 7 bases, V lost 1 base, and 5 bases had no gene match. Per germline, CDR1 SGHNT and CDR2 YENEEA. CDR3 length equals 15 residues. CDR3: CASSLVSGGFGELFF. CDR3 coding DNA: TGTGCCAGCAGCTTAGTCTCGGGAGGGTTCGGGGAGCTGTTTTTT.

The J gene is TRBJ1-4, the V gene TRBV4-2, with a possible D match to TRBD1 (5 bases). CDR1 and CDR2 (germline): LGHNA, YNFKEQ. The ends were cut back, 1 base at V and 2 bases at J, with 11 bases in the middle. The CDR3 contains 16 residues. This CDR3 reads CASSQAMTVTNEKLFF. The CDR3 DNA reads as TGTGCCAGCAGCCAAGCTATGACAGTGACTAATGAAAAACTGTTTTTT.

This chain uses TRBV7-2 with TRBJ2-6, with TRBD2 as a possible D gene (6 bases). This CDR3 has 17 residues. Germline V gene sequence: CDR1 SGHTA, CDR2 FQGNSA. Trimming took 5 bases from V and 0 from J, leaving 14 bases between them. The CDR3 loop is CASSRDSLHSGANVLTF. CDR3 DNA sequence: TGTGCCAGCAGCCGGGACTCCCTACACTCTGGGGCCAACGTCCTGACTTTC.

The rearrangement uses TRBV15 and TRBJ1-5; 10 bases fit TRBD1. The V gene's germline CDR1 is LNHNV and CDR2 YYDKDF (reference sequence). The CDR3 has 16 amino acids. Trimming cost V 2 bases and J 5 bases; bases outside gene matches: 6. The CDR3 loop reads CATSRSRDRGYQPQHF. CDR3 coding DNA: TGTGCCACCAGCAGATCCCGGGACAGGGGCTATCAGCCCCAGCATTTT.

The chain links TRBV25-1 to TRBJ1-5; the match to TRBD1 covers 11 bases. V lost 2 bases and J lost 7; bases outside the gene matches: 1. CDR1 is MGHDK and CDR2 is SYGVNS in the germline V gene. The CDR3 is 14 amino acids. The CDR3 nucleotides are TGTGCCAGCAGTGAAAGGGACAGGGGGCAGCCCCAGCATTTT. This translates into CASSERDRGQPQHF.

The V gene is TRBV5-6, the J gene TRBJ2-7, with TRBD2 as a possible D gene (6 bases). Germline V gene data show CDR1 as SGHDT and CDR2 as YYEEEE. The V end lost 0 bases, the J end lost 3 bases, and 10 bases lay between the germline ends. This CDR3 contains 14 residues. CDR3 amino acids: CASSLAGLIYEQYF. The CDR3, as DNA: TGTGCCAGCAGCTTGGCGGGACTCATCTACGAGCAGTACTTC.

The chain combines TRBV19 with TRBJ1-1; D might be TRBD1 (5 bases). From germline, CDR1 is LNHDA and CDR2 SQIVND (reference sequence). The CDR3 has 14 amino acids. The V and J ends lost 9 bases and 1 base respectively, with 15 bases between them. The CDR3 loop reads CASKLSGGNTEAFF. Here the CDR3 DNA reads TGTGCCAGCAAGCTCTCCGGGGGGAACACTGAAGCTTTCTTT.

The chain carries TRBV4-2 and TRBJ2-3; 7 bases fit TRBD2. V shed 3 bases, J shed 5 bases, and the junction held 5 bases outside the gene matches. From germline, CDR1 is LGHNA and CDR2 YNFKEQ. The CDR3 has 14 amino acids. CDR3 bases: TGTGCCAGCAGCCACGGGGGACTAATAGATACGCAGTATTTT. Protein: CASSHGGLIDTQYF.

This chain links TRBV7-3 with TRBJ1-2, with D unresolved. Trimming stripped 5 bases from V and 4 bases from J, with 11 bases between. Germline assignment: CDR1 SGHTA and CDR2 FQGTGA. The CDR3 has 13 residues. The CDR3: CASSQIAGYGYTF. DNA for the CDR3: TGTGCCAGCAGCCAAATCGCAGGCTATGGCTACACCTTC.